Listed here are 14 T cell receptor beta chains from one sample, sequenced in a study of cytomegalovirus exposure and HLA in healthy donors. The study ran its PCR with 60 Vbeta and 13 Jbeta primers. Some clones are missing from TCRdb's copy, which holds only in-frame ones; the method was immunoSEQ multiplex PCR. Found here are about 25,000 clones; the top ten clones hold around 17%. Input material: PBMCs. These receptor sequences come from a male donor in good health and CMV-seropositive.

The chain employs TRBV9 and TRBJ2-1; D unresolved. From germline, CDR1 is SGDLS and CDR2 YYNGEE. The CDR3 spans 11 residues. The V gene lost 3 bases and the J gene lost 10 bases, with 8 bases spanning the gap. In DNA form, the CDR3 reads TGTGCCAGCAGCGCCCCCCCGGAGCAGTTCTTC. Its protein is CASSAPPEQFF.

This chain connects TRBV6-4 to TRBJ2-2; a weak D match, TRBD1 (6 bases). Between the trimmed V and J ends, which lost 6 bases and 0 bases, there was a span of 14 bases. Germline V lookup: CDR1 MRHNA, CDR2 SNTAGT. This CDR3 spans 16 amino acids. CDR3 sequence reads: CASSRRDTSNTGELFF. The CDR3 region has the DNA TGTGCCAGCAGCCGACGGGACACCTCGAACACCGGGGAGCTGTTTTTT.

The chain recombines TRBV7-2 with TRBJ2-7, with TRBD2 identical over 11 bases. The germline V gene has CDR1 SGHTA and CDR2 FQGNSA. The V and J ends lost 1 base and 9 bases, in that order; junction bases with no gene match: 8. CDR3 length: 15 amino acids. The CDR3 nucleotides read TGTGCCAGCAGCTTAGAAGGTTTTACTAGCGGGAGGCAGTACTTC. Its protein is CASSLEGFTSGRQYF. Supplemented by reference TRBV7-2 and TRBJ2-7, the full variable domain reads GAGVSQSPSNKVTEKGKDVELRCDPISGHTALYWYRQSLGQGLEFLIYFQGNSAPDKSGLPSDRFSAERTGGSVSTLTIQRTQQEDSAVYLCASSLEGFTSGRQYFGPGTRLTVT.

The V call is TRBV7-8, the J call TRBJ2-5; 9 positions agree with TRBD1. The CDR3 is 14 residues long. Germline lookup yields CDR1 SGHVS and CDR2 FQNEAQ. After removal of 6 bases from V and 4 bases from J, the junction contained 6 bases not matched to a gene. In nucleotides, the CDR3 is TGTGCCAGCAGTCCTGGACAGGGGTTAGAGACCCAGTACTTC. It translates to CASSPGQGLETQYF.

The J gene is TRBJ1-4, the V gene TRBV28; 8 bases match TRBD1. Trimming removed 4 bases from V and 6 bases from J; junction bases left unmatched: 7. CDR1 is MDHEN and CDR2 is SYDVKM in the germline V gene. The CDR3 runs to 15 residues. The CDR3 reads CASSSISGGDEKLFF. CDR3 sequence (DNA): TGTGCCAGCAGTTCTATCTCAGGGGGCGATGAAAAACTGTTTTTT.

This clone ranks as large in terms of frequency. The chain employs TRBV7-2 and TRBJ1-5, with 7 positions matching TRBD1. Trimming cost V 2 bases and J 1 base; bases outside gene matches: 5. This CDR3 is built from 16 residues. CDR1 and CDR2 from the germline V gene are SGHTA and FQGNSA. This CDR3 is CASSLFATGSNQPQHF. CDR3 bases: TGTGCCAGCAGCTTATTCGCGACAGGGAGCAATCAGCCCCAGCATTTT.

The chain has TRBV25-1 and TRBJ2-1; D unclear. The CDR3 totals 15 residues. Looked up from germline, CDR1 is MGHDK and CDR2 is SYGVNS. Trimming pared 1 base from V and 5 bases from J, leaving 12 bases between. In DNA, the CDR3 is TGTGCCAGCAGTGAATTGGCTCAAGGAGACAATGAGCAGTTCTTC. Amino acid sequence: CASSELAQGDNEQFF.

CDR3 sequence (DNA): TGTGCCTGGGAGTCGCGGGACAGACTTTTAGACACCTTC. Protein product: CAWESRDRLLDTF. This chain joins TRBV30 and TRBJ1-2; TRBD1 matches 7 bases. Trimming cost V 5 bases and J 12 bases; bases outside gene matches: 15. This CDR3 comprises 13 residues. Germline loops: CDR1 GTSNPN, CDR2 SVGIG (reference sequence).

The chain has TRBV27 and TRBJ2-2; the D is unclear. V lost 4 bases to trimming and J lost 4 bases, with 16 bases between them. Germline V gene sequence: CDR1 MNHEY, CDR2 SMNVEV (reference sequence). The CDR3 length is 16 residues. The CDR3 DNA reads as TGTGCCAGCAGTTACACGACGTCTACGGGCACCGGGGAGCTGTTTTTT. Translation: CASSYTTSTGTGELFF.

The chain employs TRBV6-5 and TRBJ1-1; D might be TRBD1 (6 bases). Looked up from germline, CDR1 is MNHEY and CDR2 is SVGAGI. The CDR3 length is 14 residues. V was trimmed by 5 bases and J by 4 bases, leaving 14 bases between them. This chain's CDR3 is CASSTREGGTEAFF. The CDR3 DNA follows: TGTGCCAGCAGTACCAGGGAGGGGGGCACTGAAGCTTTCTTT.

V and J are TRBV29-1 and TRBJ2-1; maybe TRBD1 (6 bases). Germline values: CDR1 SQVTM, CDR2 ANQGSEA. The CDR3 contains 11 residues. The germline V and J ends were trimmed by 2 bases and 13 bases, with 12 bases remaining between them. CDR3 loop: CSVETGWGQFF. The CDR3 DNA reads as TGCAGCGTTGAAACAGGGTGGGGACAGTTCTTC.

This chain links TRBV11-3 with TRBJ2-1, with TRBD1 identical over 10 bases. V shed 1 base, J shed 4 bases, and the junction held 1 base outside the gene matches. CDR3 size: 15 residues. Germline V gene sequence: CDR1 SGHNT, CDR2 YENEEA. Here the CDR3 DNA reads TGTGCCAGCAGCTTAGGGACAGGGGGATACAATGAGCAGTTCTTC. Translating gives CASSLGTGGYNEQFF.

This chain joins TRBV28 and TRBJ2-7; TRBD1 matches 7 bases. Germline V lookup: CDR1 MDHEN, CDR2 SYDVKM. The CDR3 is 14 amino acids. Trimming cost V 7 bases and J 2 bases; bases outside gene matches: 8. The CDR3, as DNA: TGTGCCAGCACCCCGACAGGGCTCACCTACGAGCAGTACTTC. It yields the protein CASTPTGLTYEQYF. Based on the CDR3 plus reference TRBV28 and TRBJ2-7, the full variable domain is DVKVTQSSRYLVKRTGEKVFLECVQDMDHENMFWYRQDPGLGLRLIYFSYDVKMKEKGDIPEGYSVSREKKERFSLILESASTNQTSMYLCASTPTGLTYEQYFGPGTRLTVT.

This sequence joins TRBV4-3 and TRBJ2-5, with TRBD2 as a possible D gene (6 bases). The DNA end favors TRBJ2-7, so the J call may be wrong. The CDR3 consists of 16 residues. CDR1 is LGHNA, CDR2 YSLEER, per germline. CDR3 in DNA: TGCGCCAGCAGCCAAGATATTATCGGGAGAGCGTACGAGCAGTACTTC. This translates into CASSQDIIGRAYEQYF.